This TCR beta chain was captured in a study of T cells in localized non-small cell lung cancer. Findings of the study overall: Owing to sequencing of a solitary tumor region, heterogeneity cannot be discounted. Higher blood T cell density tracked longer overall survival. Uninvolved adjacent lung, not tumor, had the highest T cell clonality. For the top 100 tumor clones, a median roughly 56 also appeared in adjacent lung.

TCRdb keeps only in-frame clones here, not all; method: immunoSEQ multiplex PCR. This table has fewer than 2,500 clones, about a quarter appearing once. The CDR3 sequence is 17 residues long. Looked up from germline, CDR1 is SGHNT and CDR2 is YENEEA. V was cut by 0 bases and J by 0 bases, with 9 bases left in between. This clone was recorded a few times. Its target is unknown. The rearrangement links TRBV11-3 to TRBJ2-6; D might be TRBD1 (6 bases). The source of this sequence is an older male donor with stage III squamous cell lung carcinoma. The sample here was lung tumor tissue, taken before any cancer treatment. CDR3 amino acids: CASSLEGASSGANVLTF. The CDR3 DNA is TGTGCCAGCAGCTTAGAGGGGGCCAGCTCTGGGGCCAACGTCCTGACTTTC.